Below are 20 T cell receptor beta chains sequenced from a single sample in a study of blood T cells in healthy people across ages. Together with a sample-barcoded 5' primer, a J-beta primer mix was included in a second PCR lasting roughly 6 to 12 cycles. TCRdb used MiXCR to reprocess the 5' RACE reads, holding one entry per CDR3 protein. This table holds more than 800,000 distinct CDR3 sequences, 25% to 30% found once. Material for sequencing was blood. These receptors all stem from a woman aged 80 or over in good health.

A note on this clonotype: Just one base apart from a much larger clone, this may be a read error. V usage is TRBV7-9 and J usage is TRBJ2-7; 7 bases are a match to TRBD1. The CDR3 is made up of 16 amino acids. Germline V gene sequence: CDR1 SEHNR, CDR2 FQNEAQ (reference sequence). The chain's CDR3 is CASSLARGGRSYEQHF. CDR3 nucleotide sequence: TGTGCCAGCAGCTTAGCGAGAGGGGGCCGCTCCTACGAGCAGCACTTC.

This chain links TRBV11-2 with TRBJ2-3, with D possibly TRBD1 on 6 matching bases. This CDR3 comprises 15 residues. V dropped 4 bases and J dropped 3 bases, with 14 bases sitting between them. CDR1 SGHAT and CDR2 FQNNGV come from the germline V gene. DNA for the CDR3: TGTGCCAGCAGCTCCCGGGACACAAAAACAGATACGCAGTATTTT. Translated: CASSSRDTKTDTQYF.

At least ten counts were recorded for this clonotype. The rearrangement links TRBV7-2 to TRBJ2-5; TRBD2 is a possible D gene (6 bases). This CDR3 region has 14 residues. Trimming shortened V by 5 bases and J by 2 bases, and 12 bases separated the two germline ends. Per the germline V gene, CDR1 is SGHTA and CDR2 is FQGNSA. CDR3 sequence: CASSRGLRQETQYF. DNA for the CDR3: TGTGCCAGCAGCAGGGGACTCCGTCAAGAGACCCAGTACTTC.

This clonotype was counted between two and nine times. The V and J genes are TRBV29-1 and TRBJ2-7, with 9 positions matching TRBD2. Unmatched junction bases numbered 10, after V lost 6 bases and J lost 7 bases. The CDR3 is 13 amino acids. Germline V gene lookup returns CDR1 SQVTM and CDR2 ANQGSEA. CDR3 residues: CSVGTSRFGEQYF. CDR3 DNA sequence: TGCAGCGTGGGGACTAGCCGGTTTGGTGAGCAGTACTTC.

The chain uses TRBV10-3 and TRBJ1-3; D gene uncertain. Germline CDR1 reads ENHRY; CDR2 reads SYGVKD. V lost 11 bases and J lost 0, with 14 bases in between. CDR3 length: 14 amino acids. CDR3 residues: CAARESGSGNTIYF. CDR3 sequence (DNA): TGTGCCGCCCGCGAGTCAGGCTCTGGAAACACCATATATTTT.

V gene TRBV6-5 combines with J gene TRBJ2-3; possibly TRBD1 for D (5 bases). Germline loops: CDR1 MNHEY, CDR2 SVGAGI. CDR3 length equals 14 residues. V lost 8 bases and J lost 2, with 14 bases in between. This chain's CDR3 is CASQKGAATDTQYF. The CDR3 nucleotides are TGTGCCAGCCAAAAAGGGGCAGCCACAGATACGCAGTATTTT.

Only a few counts were recorded for this clonotype. The V and J genes are TRBV3-1 and TRBJ1-6; 7 positions match TRBD1. After removal of 6 bases from V and 7 bases from J, the junction contained 6 bases not matched to a gene. Per the germline V gene, CDR1 is LGHDT and CDR2 is YNNKEL (reference sequence). CDR3 size: 14 residues. CDR3 nucleotide sequence: TGTGCCAGCAGACAGGGGAATCAAAATTCACCCCTCCACTTT. Translation gives CASRQGNQNSPLHF.

This clonotype has just one count. This may come from a read error, since a much larger clone is one base off. The chain couples TRBV7-2 to TRBJ2-1; no firm D call. Trimming left V 5 bases short and J 13 bases short, with 18 bases between. The CDR3 consists of 13 residues. Germline V gene data show CDR1 as SGHTA and CDR2 as FQGNSA. CDR3 sequence reads: CASSRSTQETQFF. DNA of the CDR3: TGTGCCAGCAGCCGATCAACCCAAGAGACCCAGTTCTTC.

V gene TRBV7-2 combines with J gene TRBJ2-1; TRBD2 matches at 12 bases. This CDR3 has 16 residues. V shed 4 bases and J 7 bases; nucleotides not matched to a gene: 8. Germline CDR1 and CDR2: SGHTA and FQGNSA. The CDR3 region is CASSSRTSGIGNEQFF. The CDR3, as DNA: TGTGCCAGCAGCTCTAGGACTAGCGGGATAGGGAATGAGCAGTTCTTC.

Details on this clonotype: A much bigger clone sits one base away, suggesting this may be a read error. The V call is TRBV6-5, the J call TRBJ2-3; D might be TRBD1 or TRBD2, each matching 5 bases. CDR1 is MNHEY and CDR2 is SVGAGI in the germline V gene. The CDR3 totals 14 residues. V was trimmed by 5 bases and J by 2 bases, leaving 11 bases between them. CDR3 sequence (DNA): TGTGCCAGCAGTACAGGACTGCACACAGATACGCAGTATTTT. This encodes CASSTGLHTDTQYF.

This clonotype was picked up many times. The chain has TRBV29-1 and TRBJ1-5; TRBD1 might be the D (5 bases). This CDR3 spans 15 amino acids. Germline V lookup: CDR1 SQVTM, CDR2 ANQGSEA. Deletions cut 5 bases from V and 4 bases from J, with 18 bases between. The DNA of the CDR3 is TGCAGCGTTCTTTGGCAGGGTGGGGAAAATCAGCCCCAGCATTTT. Its protein is CSVLWQGGENQPQHF.

This clonotype occurred many times. This chain uses TRBV7-2 with TRBJ2-5; no reliable D call. The V gene lost 3 bases and the J gene lost 1 base, with 6 bases spanning the gap. The CDR3 contains 13 residues. Germline V gene data show CDR1 as SGHTA and CDR2 as FQGNSA. This CDR3 is CASSFLGQETQYF. CDR3 DNA sequence: TGTGCCAGCAGCTTTCTCGGCCAAGAGACCCAGTACTTC. Full variable domain (remainder filled in from reference TRBV7-2 and TRBJ2-5): GAGVSQSPSNKVTEKGKDVELRCDPISGHTALYWYRQSLGQGLEFLIYFQGNSAPDKSGLPSDRFSAERTGGSVSTLTIQRTQQEDSAVYLCASSFLGQETQYFGPGTRLLVL.

About this clonotype itself: With a much larger clone just one base away, this may be a read error. This rearrangement joins TRBV7-2 to TRBJ2-5; 7 positions match TRBD1. TRBJ2-4 matches the DNA end more closely, so the J call is doubtful. The CDR3 is 14 amino acids. Germline V gene data show CDR1 as SGHTA and CDR2 as FQGNSA. CDR3 bases: TGTGCCAGCAGCCCTAGGGGGCCCAAAAACATTCAGTACTTC. Translation gives CASSPRGPKNIQYF.

V is TRBV18 and J is TRBJ2-7; D is possibly TRBD1 (5 bases). The J call is uncertain, as TRBJ2-5 better fits the DNA end. The CDR3 extends over 14 amino acids. Germline lookup yields CDR1 KGHSH and CDR2 LQKENI. CDR3 loop: CASSPGAGRETQYF. CDR3 nucleotides: TGTGCCAGCTCACCAGGAGCAGGGCGGGAGACCCAGTACTTC.

The sample holds many counts of this clonotype. This chain links TRBV6-2 or TRBV6-3 with TRBJ2-3; D possibly matches TRBD1 or TRBD2 (5 bases each). The CDR3 is made up of 14 amino acids. Trimming removed 4 bases at V and 6 bases at J, with 14 bases between. Per the germline V gene, CDR1 is MNHEY and CDR2 is SVGEGT. CDR3 coding DNA: TGTGCCAGCAGTTGGGGGTCCAAAGGGGATACGCAGTATTTT. Its translation is CASSWGSKGDTQYF.

The chain uses TRBV5-1 and TRBJ2-1; possibly TRBD1 for D (5 bases). V was cut by 4 bases and J by 2 bases, with 13 bases left in between. The CDR3 is 15 residues long. The germline CDR1 and CDR2 sequences are SGHRS and YFSETQ. The CDR3 DNA reads TGCGCCAGCAGCCAGCCACAGGCCACCTACAATGAGCAGTTCTTC. Translation: CASSQPQATYNEQFF.

This clonotype was seen at least ten times. The chain joins TRBV4-3 to TRBJ2-1; D is unclear. This CDR3 region has 13 residues. From germline, CDR1 is LGHNA and CDR2 YSLEER. The germline V and J ends were trimmed by 4 bases and 8 bases, with 12 bases remaining between them. CDR3 nucleotide sequence: TGCGCCAGCAGCCCGACCAAGGTAGATGAGCAGTTCTTC. Its translation: CASSPTKVDEQFF.

This clonotype is a singleton in its sample. A clone one base away is much larger, so this may be a read error. The V gene is TRBV20-1, the J gene TRBJ2-3, with D perhaps matching TRBD1 (8 bases). The CDR3 extends over 14 amino acids. The germline gives CDR1 DFQATT, CDR2 SNEGSKA (reference sequence). The CDR3 DNA reads TGCAGTGCCCAACAGGGGGGGATCACAGGTACGCAGTATTTT. It specifies CSAQQGGITGTQYF.

A note on this clonotype: In this CDR3 the conserved last residue, phenylalanine or tryptophan, is missing, so a read error is likely. The chain uses TRBV7-2 and TRBJ2-5; D call uncertain. The DNA end favors TRBJ2-7, so the J call may be wrong. This CDR3 has 12 residues. Germline CDR1 and CDR2: SGHTA and FQGNSA. The CDR3 loop reads CASSIDTYEQYL. The CDR3 DNA reads TGTGCCAGCAGCATTGACACCTACGAGCAGTACCTC.

This clonotype turned up a few times. The chain carries TRBV6-5 and TRBJ2-7, with TRBD1 identical over 8 bases. In germline, CDR1 is MNHEY, CDR2 SVGAGI. With 2 bases clipped from V and 0 bases from J, the junction kept 3 bases outside the gene matches. The CDR3 covers 15 residues. The CDR3 region is CASSYAGGDSYEQYF. CDR3 nucleotide sequence: TGTGCCAGCAGTTACGCAGGGGGCGACTCCTACGAGCAGTACTTC.